Listed below are T cell receptor beta chains from one sample, sequenced in a study of T cell repertoires in cytomegalovirus infection. These receptors are not linked to any known antigen. TCRdb used MiXCR to reprocess the reads, holding one entry per CDR3 protein. In the table there are 340,000 or so distinct CDR3 sequences, around 25% of which are singletons. The starting material was cultured PBMCs, obtained from culture after CMV antigen stimulation. These receptors were taken from a human donor in good health (CMV status not recorded). Some clones in this sample may be carry-over from other donors' samples. The CDR3 runs from the conserved cysteine through the conserved F or W. Fields, in order: D gene, V gene, clone size, J gene, CDR3 protein, CDR3 DNA. A D gene is named only where the DNA matches it firmly. Expanded clones get a size class; other rows say once, few or many, or leave the size out.

TRBD2	TRBV7-2	-	TRBJ2-4	CASSPSTSALAKNIQYF	TGTGCCAGCAGCCCGAGCACTAGCGCACTAGCCAAAAACATTCAGTACTTC
-	TRBV7-3	few	TRBJ1-1	CASSPQGGTEAFF	TGTGCCAGCAGCCCGCAGGGAGGAACTGAAGCTTTCTTT
TRBD1	TRBV25-1	many	TRBJ1-6	CASSLGTGGNNSPLHF	TGTGCCAGCAGCCTTGGGACAGGGGGGAATAATTCACCCCTCCACTTT
-	TRBV27	-	TRBJ2-1	CASSFLANRYNEQFF	TGTGCCAGCAGTTTTCTAGCAAATAGATACAATGAGCAGTTCTTC
-	TRBV7-2	many	TRBJ2-5	CASSLSGGETQYF	TGTGCCAGCAGCTTGAGTGGTGGAGAGACCCAGTACTTC
-	TRBV27	few	TRBJ1-2	CASKPLQGWDGYTF	TGTGCCAGCAAACCTCTACAGGGCTGGGATGGCTACACCTTC
-	TRBV5-4	few	TRBJ1-2	CASSLDRVSYGYTF	TGTGCCAGCAGCTTGGACAGGGTTAGCTATGGCTACACCTTC
TRBD2	TRBV27	-	TRBJ2-5	CASAPGTSDPGETQYF	TGTGCCAGCGCTCCCGGGACTAGCGATCCAGGGGAGACCCAGTACTTC
TRBD2	TRBV20-1	few	TRBJ2-1	CSARALLTSGRMNEQFF	TGCAGTGCTAGAGCGCTTTTAACTAGCGGGAGGATGAATGAGCAGTTCTTC
-	TRBV5-4	many	TRBJ1-1	CASSYTITGTEAFF	TGTGCCAGCAGCTACACAATTACAGGGACTGAAGCTTTCTTT
-	TRBV6-2/TRBV6-3	-	TRBJ2-2	CASMRVPGHVTANTGELFF	TGTGCCAGCATGAGGGTGCCTGGACACGTCACCGCGAACACCGGGGAGCTGTTTTTT
-	TRBV2	-	TRBJ2-5	CASGNLASQETQYF	TGTGCCAGCGGGAATCTAGCCTCCCAAGAGACCCAGTACTTC
TRBD2	TRBV4-3	many	TRBJ2-1	CASSPLAGKASSYNEQFF	TGCGCCAGCAGCCCCTTAGCGGGAAAGGCGAGCTCCTACAATGAGCAGTTCTTC
-	TRBV12-3/TRBV12-4	-	TRBJ1-3	CASRDATGSMGETIYF	TGTGCCAGCAGGGACGCGACAGGCTCCATGGGGGAGACCATATATTTT
-	TRBV28	-	TRBJ1-1	CASSLTYTEAFF	TGTGCCAGCAGTTTAACCTACACTGAAGCTTTCTTT
-	TRBV5-6	-	TRBJ2-3	CASRRRAKDTQYF	TGTGCCAGCAGACGGAGAGCAAAGGATACGCAGTATTTT
TRBD1	TRBV12-3/TRBV12-4	few	TRBJ2-6	CASRTGAGANVLTF	TGTGCCAGCAGGACAGGGGCCGGGGCCAACGTCCTGACTTTC
-	TRBV7-6	many	TRBJ1-1	CASSPDRRNTEAFF	TGTGCCAGCAGCCCAGACAGGAGGAACACTGAAGCTTTCTTT
-	TRBV7-2	-	TRBJ1-1	CASSLRGSGGYTEAFF	TGTGCCAGCAGCTTACGCGGTTCGGGAGGCTACACTGAAGCTTTCTTT
TRBD2	TRBV7-2	many	TRBJ2-7	CASSSGTSGRNHEQYF	TGTGCCAGCAGCTCGGGGACTAGCGGGAGAAACCACGAGCAGTACTTC
TRBD1	TRBV2	-	TRBJ2-1	CARGLGQGNNEQFF	TGTGCCAGGGGACTGGGACAGGGCAACAATGAGCAGTTCTTC
-	TRBV19	-	TRBJ2-6	CASRNTGAGANVLTF	TGTGCCAGTAGAAATACGGGGGCTGGGGCCAACGTCCTGACTTTC
-	TRBV28	few	TRBJ2-5	CASDYEGTQGGKTQYF	TGTGCCAGCGACTACGAGGGTACGCAGGGGGGAAAGACCCAGTACTTC
TRBD1	TRBV5-1	-	TRBJ2-3	CASSYDRAGDTQYF	TGCGCCAGCAGTTATGACAGGGCCGGAGATACGCAGTATTTT
-	TRBV20-1	many	TRBJ2-1	CSGSHPSSYNEQFF	TGCAGTGGCTCACACCCAAGCTCCTACAATGAGCAGTTCTTC
-	TRBV7-8	many	TRBJ1-3	CASSLNPGIGNTIYF	TGTGCCAGCAGCCTAAACCCGGGGATCGGAAACACCATATATTTT
TRBD2	TRBV20-1	-	TRBJ2-5	CSAAGLAGVKTQYF	TGCAGTGCAGCTGGACTAGCGGGTGTAAAGACCCAGTACTTC
-	TRBV6-6	-	TRBJ2-2	CASTFGVATGELFF	TGTGCCAGCACGTTTGGGGTCGCCACCGGGGAGCTGTTTTTT
-	TRBV11-3	-	TRBJ2-1	CASSLAPYDRIKPYNEQFF	TGTGCCAGCAGCTTAGCTCCCTACGACAGGATTAAACCCTACAATGAGCAGTTCTTC
TRBD1	TRBV6-4	-	TRBJ1-1	CASSDTGGSEAFF	TGTGCCAGCAGTGACACAGGGGGCTCCGAAGCTTTCTTT
-	TRBV6-6	few	TRBJ1-4	CASSSGGPDEVNEKLFF	TGTGCCAGCAGTTCCGGAGGTCCCGACGAGGTTAATGAAAAACTGTTTTTT